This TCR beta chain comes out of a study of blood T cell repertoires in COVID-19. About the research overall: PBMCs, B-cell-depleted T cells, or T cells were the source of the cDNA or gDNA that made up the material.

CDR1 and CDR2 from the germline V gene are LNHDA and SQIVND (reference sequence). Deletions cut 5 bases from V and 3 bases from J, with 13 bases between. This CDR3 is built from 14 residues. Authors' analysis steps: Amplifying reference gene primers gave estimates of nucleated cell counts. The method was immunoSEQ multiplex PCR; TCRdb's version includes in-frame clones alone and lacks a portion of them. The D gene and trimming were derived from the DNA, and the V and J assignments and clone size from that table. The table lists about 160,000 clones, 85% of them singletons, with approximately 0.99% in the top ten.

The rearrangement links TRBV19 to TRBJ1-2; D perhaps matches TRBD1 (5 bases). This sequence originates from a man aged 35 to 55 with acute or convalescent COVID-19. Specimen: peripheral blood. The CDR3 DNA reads TGTGCCAGTAGTTCAGGGCCTTCTGACTATGGCTACACCTTC. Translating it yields CASSSGPSDYGYTF.